Reported below is one T cell receptor beta chain. A few counts support this clonotype. Its antigen is not yet known. It has no much larger one-base neighbor in the sample; base qualities were not kept. The data were produced on an Illumina HiSeq 1500. TCRdb reran the public reads through fastp at Q25 and MiXCR, keeping productive beta chains. Records with the same CDR3 protein are collapsed into one entry carrying the most frequent genes and DNA. The sample yields some 680,000 distinct CDR3 sequences; about 40% were counted once. The ten largest make up under 3% of the sample. These data are taken from a study of T cell repertoires in cytomegalovirus infection (dated by TCRdb to between 2017 and 2020). Regarding the study in general: Donor HLA type was relevant to the analysis, as public TCR beta signatures indicated carriage of CMV infection together with the matching HLA type.

The CDR3 measures 16 amino acids from cysteine to phenylalanine. This entry keeps only the CDR3 DNA: 48 bases, framed from base 1. The junction carries 13 bases between V and J, which are trimmed by 4 bases and 0 bases respectively. Overall results and qualifications from the work: The ex vivo response was dominated by HLA-C-restricted CMV-specific TCR beta clonotypes, and the single most frequent clonotype in two of eight donors was supplied by these HLA-C-restricted clonotypes. Cumulative frequency of public TCR beta family members discriminated carriers of CMV infection plus the relevant HLA type in this cohort and an independent 352-donor cohort.

This clonotype originated in a human donor in good health (CMV status not recorded). Some clones in this sample may be carry-over from other donors' samples. Recombination joined TRBV12-3 or TRBV12-4 with TRBJ2-1, with a tentative D gene TRBD2 over 6 matching bases. Sample: PBMCs. The CDR3 protein: CASSSRLGDSYNEQFF. In nucleotides, the sequence is TGTGCCAGCAGTTCCCGACTAGGGGACTCCTACAATGAGCAGTTCTTC.